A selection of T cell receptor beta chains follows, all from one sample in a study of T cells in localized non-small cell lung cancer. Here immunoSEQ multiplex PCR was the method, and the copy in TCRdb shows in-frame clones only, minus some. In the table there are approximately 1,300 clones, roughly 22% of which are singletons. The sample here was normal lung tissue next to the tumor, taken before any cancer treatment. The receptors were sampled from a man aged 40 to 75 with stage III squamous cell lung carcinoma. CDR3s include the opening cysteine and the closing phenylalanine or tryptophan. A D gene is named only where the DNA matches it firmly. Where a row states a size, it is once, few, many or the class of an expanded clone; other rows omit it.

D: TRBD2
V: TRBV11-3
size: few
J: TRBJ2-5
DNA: TGTGCCAGCAGCTTGGAACCCGGGGGGTATTCCCAGTACTTC
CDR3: CASSLEPGGYSQYF

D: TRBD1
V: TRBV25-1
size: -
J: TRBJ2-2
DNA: TGTGCCAGCAGTCCTGGGACAGACACCGGGGAGCTGTTTTTT
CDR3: CASSPGTDTGELFF

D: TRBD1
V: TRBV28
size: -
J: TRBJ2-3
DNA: TGTGCCAGCAGTTTCGACAGGGGGCTCACAGATACGCAGTATTTT
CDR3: CASSFDRGLTDTQYF

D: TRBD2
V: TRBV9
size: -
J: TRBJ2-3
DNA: TGTGCCAGCAGCGTAGAAGGCGGGAGATGGGCAGATACGCAGTATTTT
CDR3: CASSVEGGRWADTQYF

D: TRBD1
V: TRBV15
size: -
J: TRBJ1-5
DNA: TGTGCCACGGGACACAGGGGGTTGTGGGGCAATCAGCCCCAGCATTTT
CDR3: CATGHRGLWGNQPQHF

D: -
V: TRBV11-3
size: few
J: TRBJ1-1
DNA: -
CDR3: CASSFRGRSPSGNEAFF

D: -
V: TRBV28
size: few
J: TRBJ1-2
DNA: TGTGCCAGCAGTTCCCTTGGGGGCAGTAATGGCTACACCTTC
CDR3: CASSSLGGSNGYTF

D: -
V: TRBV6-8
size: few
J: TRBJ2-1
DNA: TGTGCGTCCCTCAGAAGCTCCTACAATGAGCAGTTCTTC
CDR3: CASLRSSYNEQFF

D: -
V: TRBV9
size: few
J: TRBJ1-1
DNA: TGTGCCAGCAGCGTAGCCTGGCAGGGCACTGAAGCTTTCTTT
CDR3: CASSVAWQGTEAFF

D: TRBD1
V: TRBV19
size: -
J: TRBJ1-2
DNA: TGTGCCAGTAGCTATAACCGGGACAGGGGGCCTCGATGCACCTTC
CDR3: CASSYNRDRGPRCTF

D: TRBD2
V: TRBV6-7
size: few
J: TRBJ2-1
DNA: TGTGCCAGCATGAGGGTAGCGGGGGACCATGAGCAGTTCTTC
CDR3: CASMRVAGDHEQFF

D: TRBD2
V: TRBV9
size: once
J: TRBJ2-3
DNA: TGTGCCAGCAGCGGCTCCACTAGCGGGAGGTTTTATACGCAGTATTTT
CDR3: CASSGSTSGRFYTQYF

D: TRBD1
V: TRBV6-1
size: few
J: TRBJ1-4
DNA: TGTGCCAGCAGTGAAGAGCTTATAGGGGGCGGTAATGAAAAACTGTTTTTT
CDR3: CASSEELIGGGNEKLFF